These 25 T cell receptor beta chains came from one sample sequenced in a study of blood T cell repertoires in COVID-19. The data were produced by immunoSEQ multiplex PCR, yet TCRdb's version contains in-frame clones alone and is incomplete. In the table there are 35,000 to 50,000 clones, 80% to 95% of which are singletons. The specimen was peripheral blood. Receptors originate from a man over 45 with active COVID-19.

The V call is TRBV11-3, the J call TRBJ2-2; possibly TRBD1 for D (6 bases). Germline CDR1 and CDR2: SGHNT and YENEEA. This CDR3 is 13 amino acids long. With 5 bases removed from V and 6 bases from J, the gap between germline ends came to 10 bases. The CDR3 sequence is CASSHNRAGELFF. DNA for the CDR3: TGTGCCAGCAGCCATAACAGGGCCGGGGAGCTGTTTTTT.

This clone was counted a single time. The rearrangement joins TRBV9 to TRBJ1-6; 9 bases map to TRBD1. Germline CDR1 reads SGDLS; CDR2 reads YYNGEE. Trimming cost V 4 bases and J 7 bases; bases outside gene matches: 12. The CDR3 has 17 residues. The CDR3, as DNA: TGTGCCAGCAGCCCCCGGACAGGGGCCCGGGGGAATTCACCCCTCCACTTT. It yields the protein CASSPRTGARGNSPLHF.

The chain carries TRBV7-2 and TRBJ1-4, with a weak D call TRBD1 (5 bases). This CDR3 has 15 residues. CDR1 and CDR2 (germline): SGHTA, FQGNSA. V was clipped by 6 bases and J by 8 bases, with 19 bases between them. CDR3 nucleotide sequence: TGTGCCAGCAGACCAAGGGGAGGTTTAGGCGAAAAACTGTTTTTT. Translating gives CASRPRGGLGEKLFF.

V and J are TRBV2 and TRBJ1-2; no firm D call. The CDR3 is made up of 14 amino acids. V lost 7 bases and J 1 base, leaving 13 bases between the germline ends. Per the germline V gene, CDR1 is SNHLY and CDR2 is FYNNEI. CDR3 in DNA: TGTGCCAGCATTGAGGAGATGGGTAACTATGGCTACACCTTC. It is translated as CASIEEMGNYGYTF.

This clone is medium-sized (0.01 to 0.1%) within its sample. The J gene is TRBJ1-2, the V gene TRBV7-9; 9 bases are shared with TRBD1. J was trimmed by 6 bases and V by 3 bases; bases with no gene match: 14. Germline V gene data show CDR1 as SEHNR and CDR2 as FQNEAQ (reference sequence). CDR3 length: 17 amino acids. CDR3 DNA sequence: TGTGCCAGCAGCTTTTCCCCGGGACAGGGTCGATTTGATGGCTACACCTTC. The encoded protein is CASSFSPGQGRFDGYTF.

In this sample, this clone turned up once. The genes are TRBV6-2 or TRBV6-3 and TRBJ1-1, with 9 bases aligning to TRBD1. The CDR3 spans 14 residues. V gave up 5 bases and J gave up 6 bases; unmatched junction bases: 7. Germline-derived CDR1 and CDR2 are MNHEY and SVGEGT. The CDR3 reads CASSTGTGSAEAFF. The CDR3 DNA reads as TGTGCCAGCAGTACTGGGACAGGGAGCGCTGAAGCTTTCTTT.

The chain is built from TRBV4-1 and TRBJ2-3; 7 bases are shared with TRBD1. Germline V gives CDR1 MGHRA, CDR2 YSYEKL. The V segment lost 4 bases and the J segment 0 bases; nucleotides outside the gene matches: 10. This CDR3 has 17 amino acids. The CDR3 DNA reads as TGCGCCAGCAGCCCCGACAGGGCGGCTACTAGCACAGATACGCAGTATTTT. This gives the protein CASSPDRAATSTDTQYF.

The CDR3 spells CSVRGGRGEKLFF. The DNA for the CDR3 is TGCAGCGTCAGAGGGGGACGGGGTGAAAAACTGTTTTTT. The chain recombines TRBV29-1 with TRBJ1-4; D perhaps matches TRBD1 (6 bases). V gave up 6 bases and J gave up 7 bases, with 15 bases separating them. The length of the CDR3 is 13 residues. Looked up from germline, CDR1 is SQVTM and CDR2 is ANQGSEA.

CDR3 nucleotides: TGTGCCAGCAGTCCGGGACAGTATGGCTACACCTTC. It codes for CASSPGQYGYTF. V usage is TRBV12-3 or TRBV12-4 and J usage is TRBJ1-2; 7 nucleotides agree with TRBD1. With V trimmed by 5 bases and J by 5 bases, 2 bases remained unmatched. CDR3 length equals 12 residues.

J is TRBJ2-7 and V is TRBV7-8; 11 bases are shared with TRBD2. The germline gives CDR1 SGHVS, CDR2 FQNEAQ. The CDR3 spans 15 residues. V gave up 5 bases and J gave up 2 bases; unmatched junction bases: 5. DNA of the CDR3: TGTGCCAGCAGCACCGGGACTAGCGGCCCCTACGAGCAGTACTTC. This encodes CASSTGTSGPYEQYF.

The chain carries TRBV12-3 or TRBV12-4 and TRBJ1-6, with D unresolved. The V and J ends lost 6 bases and 13 bases respectively, with 16 bases between them. This CDR3 spans 13 amino acids. For the CDR3, the DNA is TGTGCCAGCAGCCCGCGGGAAATGGGTCCCCTCCACTTT. Residues: CASSPREMGPLHF.

J is TRBJ1-2 and V is TRBV5-6, with TRBD1 identical over 9 bases. Germline V lookup: CDR1 SGHDT, CDR2 YYEEEE. V gave up 5 bases and J gave up 4 bases; unmatched junction bases: 3. The CDR3 spans 13 residues. The CDR3 DNA is TGTGCCAGCAGGGGGACAGGGAGCTATGGCTACACCTTC. Protein sequence: CASRGTGSYGYTF.

This clone was seen only a few times. The gene calls are TRBV27 and TRBJ2-7; 7 bases map to TRBD2. J gave up 1 base and V 5 bases, and 11 bases lay outside the gene matches. This CDR3 has 16 residues. CDR1 and CDR2 (germline): MNHEY, SMNVEV (reference sequence). In DNA form, the CDR3 reads TGTGCCAGCAGTCCCTGGCGGGGGAAAGAGTCCTACGAGCAGTACTTC. This encodes CASSPWRGKESYEQYF.

V usage is TRBV30 and J usage is TRBJ2-1, with 9 bases that match TRBD2. Germline loops: CDR1 GTSNPN, CDR2 SVGIG (reference sequence). The CDR3 sequence is 15 residues long. V shed 4 bases, J shed 8 bases, and the junction held 12 bases outside the gene matches. CDR3 DNA sequence: TGTGCCTGGACCCTCAAGGGACTAGCTATTGATGAGCAGTTCTTC. Residues: CAWTLKGLAIDEQFF.

The chain links TRBV14 to TRBJ1-4; no reliable D call. The CDR3 has 17 amino acids. Germline-derived CDR1 and CDR2 are SGHDN and FVKESK. With 1 base removed from V and 0 bases from J, the gap between germline ends came to 12 bases. The CDR3 DNA is TGTGCCAGCAGCCAAGTTTTCGGGGTAACAACTAATGAAAAACTGTTTTTT. The encoded protein is CASSQVFGVTTNEKLFF. The variable domain in full, completed from reference TRBV14 and TRBJ1-4, reads EAGVTQFPSHSVIEKGQTVTLRCDPISGHDNLYWYRRVMGKEIKFLLHFVKESKQDESGMPNNRFLAERTGGTYSTLKVQPAELEDSGVYFCASSQVFGVTTNEKLFFGSGTQLSVL.

The chain combines TRBV7-2 with TRBJ1-5, with TRBD1 as a possible D gene (5 bases). Germline V gene lookup returns CDR1 SGHTA and CDR2 FQGNSA. The CDR3 spans 17 residues. Trimming took 5 bases from V and 1 from J, leaving 18 bases between them. CDR3 nucleotide sequence: TGTGCCAGCAGCCCAAAGGGAGGGCAGGGAAGCAATCAGCCCCAGCATTTT. Translating gives CASSPKGGQGSNQPQHF.

J is TRBJ1-1 and V is TRBV6-6; perhaps TRBD1 as D (5 bases). This CDR3 spans 14 amino acids. Trimming removed 6 bases at V and 4 bases at J, with 15 bases between. Germline CDR1 is MNHNY and CDR2 is SVGAGI (reference sequence). The CDR3 region is CASSPRPGGTEAFF. The CDR3 DNA sequence: TGTGCCAGCAGCCCTCGACCGGGGGGCACTGAAGCTTTCTTT.

V is TRBV5-1 and J is TRBJ2-7; 12 bases line up with TRBD2. The CDR3 consists of 16 residues. CDR1 and CDR2 from the germline V gene are SGHRS and YFSETQ. The J segment lost 6 bases and the V segment lost 0 bases, leaving 7 bases of the junction unmatched. The CDR3 DNA reads TGCGCCAGCAGCTTGGTACTAGCGGGAGGACCAGGCGAGCAGTACTTC. Amino acid sequence: CASSLVLAGGPGEQYF. Full variable domain (remainder filled in from reference TRBV5-1 and TRBJ2-7): KAGVTQTPRYLIKTRGQQVTLSCSPISGHRSVSWYQQTPGQGLQFLFEYFSETQRNKGNFPGRFSGRQFSNSRSEMNVSTLELGDSALYLCASSLVLAGGPGEQYFGPGTRLTVT.

The J gene is TRBJ1-2, the V gene TRBV18; no definite D call. V lost 0 bases and J 7 bases, leaving 15 bases between the germline ends. The CDR3 is 15 amino acids. CDR1 is KGHSH, CDR2 LQKENI, per germline. In nucleotides, the CDR3 is TGTGCCAGCTCACCACCGGTACCGGGGTCCTCTGGCTACACCTTC. Translated, it gives CASSPPVPGSSGYTF.

CDR3 DNA sequence: TGTGCCAGCACCCGGACAGGGAATTACGAGCAGTACTTC. The encoded protein is CASTRTGNYEQYF. The chain is built from TRBV2 and TRBJ2-7; 8 bases are a match to TRBD1. The CDR3 runs 13 residues. In germline, CDR1 is SNHLY, CDR2 FYNNEI. The V gene end was trimmed by 7 bases and the J gene end by 4 bases; junction bases not matched to a gene: 6.

The rearrangement uses TRBV9 and TRBJ1-2; 11 nucleotides match TRBD1. The CDR3 loop spans 13 amino acids. Trimming at V came to 4 bases and at J to 8 bases, leaving 4 bases not matched to a gene. The germline V gene encodes CDR1 SGDLS and CDR2 YYNGEE. CDR3 region: CASSSGQGAGYTF. In DNA form, the CDR3 reads TGTGCCAGCAGCTCCGGACAGGGGGCCGGCTACACCTTC. The full variable domain, with the rest looked up from reference TRBV9 and TRBJ1-2, is DSGVTQTPKHLITATGQRVTLRCSPRSGDLSVYWYQQSLDQGLQFLIQYYNGEERAKGNILERFSAQQFPDLHSELNLSSLELGDSALYFCASSSGQGAGYTFGSGTRLTVV.

This chain links TRBV4-1 with TRBJ1-2; D is unclear. V was clipped by 4 bases and J by 4 bases, with 22 bases between them. The CDR3 runs 17 residues. The V gene's germline CDR1 is MGHRA and CDR2 YSYEKL. CDR3 region: CASSPWSWTLPSYGYTF. The CDR3 DNA sequence: TGCGCCAGCAGCCCCTGGTCGTGGACTCTTCCTTCCTATGGCTACACCTTC.

The rearrangement uses TRBV9 and TRBJ2-2; 14 bases agree with TRBD2. CDR3 length equals 16 residues. Germline CDR1 reads SGDLS; CDR2 reads YYNGEE. The junction had 3 bases not matched to a gene; V was cut back by 3 bases and J by 5 bases. DNA for the CDR3: TGTGCCAGCAGCGCTCGGACTAGCGGGGGGACCGGGGAGCTGTTTTTT. Translated, it gives CASSARTSGGTGELFF.

The chain joins TRBV2 to TRBJ1-2; 9 bases are shared with TRBD1. The CDR3 totals 14 residues. The germline V gene has CDR1 SNHLY and CDR2 FYNNEI. Trimming at V came to 0 bases and at J to 8 bases, leaving 4 bases not matched to a gene. CDR3 nucleotide sequence: TGTGCCAGCAGTGAAGCGGGGACAGGGTACGGCTACACCTTC. Amino acids: CASSEAGTGYGYTF.

The CDR3 here is CASSRAGMDTGELFF. The CDR3 coding sequence is TGCGCCAGCAGCCGAGCGGGAATGGATACCGGGGAGCTGTTTTTT. The rearrangement links TRBV5-1 to TRBJ2-2; 7 bases fit TRBD2. The germline gives CDR1 SGHRS, CDR2 YFSETQ. The CDR3 extends over 15 amino acids. V gave up 4 bases and J gave up 5 bases; unmatched junction bases: 8.